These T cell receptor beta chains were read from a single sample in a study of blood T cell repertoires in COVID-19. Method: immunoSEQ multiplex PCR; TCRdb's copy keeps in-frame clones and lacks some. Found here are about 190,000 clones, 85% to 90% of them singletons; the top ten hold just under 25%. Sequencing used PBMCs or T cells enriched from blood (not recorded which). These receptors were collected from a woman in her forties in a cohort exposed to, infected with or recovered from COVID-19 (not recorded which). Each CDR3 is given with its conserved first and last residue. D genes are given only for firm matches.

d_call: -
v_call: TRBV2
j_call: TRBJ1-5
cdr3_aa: CASSGEQGVQPQHF

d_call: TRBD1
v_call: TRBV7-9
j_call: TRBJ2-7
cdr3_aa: CASSLSPWDRDTDEQYF

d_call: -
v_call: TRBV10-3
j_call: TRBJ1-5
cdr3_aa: CAISESRPGANQPQHF

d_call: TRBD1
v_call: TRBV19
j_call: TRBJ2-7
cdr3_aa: CASSTTRTGGYEQYF

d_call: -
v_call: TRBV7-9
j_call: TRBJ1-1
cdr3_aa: CASGPGIGNTEAFF

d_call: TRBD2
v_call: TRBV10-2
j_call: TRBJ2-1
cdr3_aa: CASSLAVYNEQFF

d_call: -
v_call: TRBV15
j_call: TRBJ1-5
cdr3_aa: CATSRVREGNQPQHF

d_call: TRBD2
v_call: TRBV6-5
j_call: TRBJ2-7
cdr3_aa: CASTQRGGDSEQYF

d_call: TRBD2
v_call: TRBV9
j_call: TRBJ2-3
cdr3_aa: CASSKLPGLAGVTDTQYF

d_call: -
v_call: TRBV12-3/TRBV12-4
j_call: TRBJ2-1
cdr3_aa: CASSLTGVEQFF

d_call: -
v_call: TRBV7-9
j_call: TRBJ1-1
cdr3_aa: CASSRSQGNTEAFF

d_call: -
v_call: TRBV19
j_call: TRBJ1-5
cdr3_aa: CASSIYPDGSQPQHF

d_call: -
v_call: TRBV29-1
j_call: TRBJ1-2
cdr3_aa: CSVAQGITEGYTF

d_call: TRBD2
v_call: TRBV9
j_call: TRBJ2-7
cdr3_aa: CASSAREGSRAYEQYF

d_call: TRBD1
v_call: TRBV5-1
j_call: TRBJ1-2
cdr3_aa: CASSSGQAYGYTF

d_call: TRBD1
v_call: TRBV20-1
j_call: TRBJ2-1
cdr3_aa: CSASGQGGQFF

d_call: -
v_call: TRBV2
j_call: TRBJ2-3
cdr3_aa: CASSASWGERSTDTQYF

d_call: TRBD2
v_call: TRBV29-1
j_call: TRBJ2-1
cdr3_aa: CSALKREGYNEQFF

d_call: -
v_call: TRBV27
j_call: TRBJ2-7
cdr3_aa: CASSLIRGNEQYF

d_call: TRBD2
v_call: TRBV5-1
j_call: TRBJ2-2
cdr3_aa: CASSTGTSGPNTGELFF

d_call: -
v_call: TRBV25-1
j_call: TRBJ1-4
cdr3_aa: CASGELEPTNEKLFF

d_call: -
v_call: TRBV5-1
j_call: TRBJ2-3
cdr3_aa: CASSWGAGTDTQYF

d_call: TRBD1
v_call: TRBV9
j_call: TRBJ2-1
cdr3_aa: CASSVGQGVGNEQFF

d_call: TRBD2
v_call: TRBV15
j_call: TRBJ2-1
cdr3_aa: CATSRDLAGGLNEQFF

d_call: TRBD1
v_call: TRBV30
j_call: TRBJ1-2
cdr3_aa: CAWGDRNNYGYTF

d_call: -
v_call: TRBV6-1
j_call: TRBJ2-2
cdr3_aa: CASSEGWTLWTGELFF

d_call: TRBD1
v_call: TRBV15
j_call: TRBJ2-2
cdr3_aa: CATSREGGRGTGELFF

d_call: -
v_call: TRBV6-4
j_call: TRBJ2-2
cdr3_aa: CASSDGSTGELFF

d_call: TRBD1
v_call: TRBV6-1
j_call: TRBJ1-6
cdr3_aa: CASSAPGQGYNSPLHF

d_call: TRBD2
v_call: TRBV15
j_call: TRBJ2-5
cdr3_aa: CATSPQLAGEETQYF

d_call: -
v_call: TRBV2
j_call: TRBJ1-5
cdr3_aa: CASSEHSNQPQHF

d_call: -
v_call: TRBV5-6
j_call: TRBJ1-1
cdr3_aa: CASSFGVTNTEAFF

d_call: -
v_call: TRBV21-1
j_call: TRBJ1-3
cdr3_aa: CASSKGRDSSGNTIYF

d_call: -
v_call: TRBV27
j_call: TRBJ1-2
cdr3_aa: CASSLWGGTTDGYTF

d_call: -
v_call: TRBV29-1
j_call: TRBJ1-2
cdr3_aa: CSVVTGERALYGYTF

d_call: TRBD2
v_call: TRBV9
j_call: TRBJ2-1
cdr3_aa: CASSVVPAGMNNEQFF

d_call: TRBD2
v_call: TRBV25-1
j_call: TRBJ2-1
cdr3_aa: CASANTSGGADEQFF

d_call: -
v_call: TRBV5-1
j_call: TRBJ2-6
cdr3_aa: CASVGTGTGANVLTF